A single sample gave rise to the 29 T cell receptor beta chains below, sequenced in a study of blood T cell repertoires in COVID-19. Profiled with immunoSEQ multiplex PCR; TCRdb holds only in-frame clones, not every one. The top ten hold 5% to 6% of the sample, which has 26,000 or so clones, around 90% seen once. Sequencing was carried out using peripheral blood. These receptors came from a man aged 55-75 years with active COVID-19.

J is TRBJ2-5 and V is TRBV3-1 (or the pseudogene TRBV3-2); D may be TRBD1 (6 bases). CDR1 is LGHDT and CDR2 is YNNKEL in the germline V gene (reference sequence). V lost 4 bases, J lost 2 bases, and 8 bases lay in between. The CDR3 has 13 amino acids. This CDR3 reads CASSLQGQETQYF. CDR3 DNA sequence: TGTGCCAGCAGCCTCCAGGGGCAAGAGACCCAGTACTTC.

On this clone: At one end the junction does not follow the germline gene, possibly because of a read error. The rearrangement joins TRBV19 to TRBJ1-1, with D tentatively TRBD1 (5 bases). CDR1 and CDR2 from the germline V gene are LNHDA and SQIVND (reference sequence). This CDR3 contains 15 residues. The CDR3 DNA is TGTGCCAGTAGTCTCCTCCGGGGCGGGAACGCTGAAGCTTTCTTT. Its translation: CASSLLRGGNAEAFF.

The CDR3 protein is CASSKQGMNTEAFF. As DNA, the CDR3 is TGCGCCAGCAGCAAACAGGGTATGAACACTGAAGCTTTCTTT. The chain joins TRBV5-1 to TRBJ1-1, with D maybe TRBD1 (6 bases). Per germline, CDR1 SGHRS and CDR2 YFSETQ. Trimming took 4 bases from V and 0 from J, leaving 10 bases between them. The CDR3 has 14 amino acids.

The chain is built from TRBV28 and TRBJ2-5, with 10 bases that match TRBD2. CDR1 is MDHEN, CDR2 SYDVKM, per germline. This CDR3 is 13 amino acids long. With V trimmed by 8 bases and J by 5 bases, 5 bases remained unmatched. The CDR3 sequence: CASLAGGGETQYF. The CDR3 bases are TGTGCCAGCTTAGCGGGGGGAGGGGAGACCCAGTACTTC.

V is TRBV21-1 and J is TRBJ1-5. TRBV21-1 is designated a pseudogene. The CDR3 loop spans 15 amino acids. The DNA for the CDR3 is TGTGCCAGCAGATACCCGGAAAGAGGCCATCAGCCCCAGCATTTT. Its protein product is CASRYPERGHQPQHF.

The chain carries TRBV11-2 and TRBJ2-7; D uncertain. V lost 2 bases and J 6 bases, leaving 5 bases between the germline ends. This CDR3 has 11 residues. From germline, CDR1 is SGHAT and CDR2 FQNNGV. Written as DNA, the CDR3 is TGTGCCAGCAGCTTACCCGGCGAGCAGTACTTC. Translation gives CASSLPGEQYF. The variable domain in full, with the rest retrieved from reference TRBV11-2 and TRBJ2-7, is EAGVAQSPRYKIIEKRQSVAFWCNPISGHATLYWYQQILGQGPKLLIQFQNNGVVDDSQLPKDRFSAERLKGVDSTLKIQPAKLEDSAVYLCASSLPGEQYFGPGTRLTVT.

This chain joins TRBV11-2 and TRBJ1-6, with 8 bases fitting TRBD1. Per germline, CDR1 SGHAT and CDR2 FQNNGV. V lost 1 base to trimming and J lost 7 bases; unmatched junction nucleotides: 0. The CDR3 length is 14 residues. CDR3 coding DNA: TGTGCCAGCAGCTTAGCAGGGGGCAATTCACCCCTCCACTTT. Translation gives CASSLAGGNSPLHF.

V gene TRBV3-1 (or the pseudogene TRBV3-2) combines with J gene TRBJ2-2; 7 bases match TRBD1. This CDR3 is 16 amino acids long. From germline, CDR1 is LGHDT and CDR2 YNNKEL (reference sequence). Trimming took 1 base from V and 12 from J; bases not matched to a gene: 14. The CDR3 nucleotides read TGTGCCAGCAGCCAAGGTGGGACAGCTAGCATCTCTAAGCTGTTTTTT. It specifies CASSQGGTASISKLFF.

The chain employs TRBV6-1 and TRBJ1-2, with 7 bases that match TRBD1. Germline V gives CDR1 MNHNS, CDR2 SASEGT. The CDR3 spans 14 residues. V was pared by 1 base and J by 6 bases, with 5 bases of the junction left unmatched. CDR3 bases: TGTGCCAGCAGTGAAGTGACAGGGCTAAATGGCTACACCTTC. Translation gives CASSEVTGLNGYTF.

The CDR3 sequence: CASSMSYQPQHF. CDR3 bases: TGTGCCAGTAGTATGTCATATCAGCCCCAGCATTTT. The chain couples TRBV19 to TRBJ1-5; D is uncertain. The CDR3 length is 12 residues. V lost 3 bases to trimming and J lost 5 bases, with 5 bases between them. Per the germline V gene, CDR1 is LNHDA and CDR2 is SQIVND (reference sequence).

The chain couples TRBV7-9 to TRBJ2-1; D unclear. The V gene lost 3 bases and the J gene lost 6 bases, with 9 bases spanning the gap. The CDR3 sequence is 13 residues long. CDR1 SEHNR and CDR2 FQNEAQ come from the germline V gene (reference sequence). CDR3 DNA: TGTGCCAGCAGCTTCCCCCGCGGCAATGAGCAGTTCTTC. This encodes CASSFPRGNEQFF.

This chain links TRBV7-8 with TRBJ2-7; 10 nucleotides agree with TRBD2. Germline CDR1 SGHVS, CDR2 FQNEAQ. V dropped 6 bases and J dropped 3; count of bases not matched to a gene: 5. The length of the CDR3 is 14 residues. CDR3 amino acids: CASRTGTSDYEQYF. CDR3 bases: TGTGCCAGCAGGACCGGGACTAGCGACTACGAGCAGTACTTC.

The CDR3 nucleotides are TGTGCCAGCAGCCCCCTCTACTCCTACGAGCAGTACTTC. Encoded protein: CASSPLYSYEQYF. The V call is TRBV9, the J call TRBJ2-7; no reliable D call. Germline V gene lookup returns CDR1 SGDLS and CDR2 YYNGEE. This CDR3 region has 13 residues. Trimming stripped 4 bases from V and 0 bases from J, with 8 bases between. Based on the CDR3 plus reference TRBV9 and TRBJ2-7, the full variable domain is DSGVTQTPKHLITATGQRVTLRCSPRSGDLSVYWYQQSLDQGLQFLIQYYNGEERAKGNILERFSAQQFPDLHSELNLSSLELGDSALYFCASSPLYSYEQYFGPGTRLTVT.

CDR3 region: CASHKRGPEHEKLFF. CDR3 nucleotides: TGTGCCAGCCATAAAAGGGGCCCGGAGCATGAAAAACTGTTTTTT. The chain combines TRBV2 with TRBJ1-4, with D possibly TRBD1 on 5 matching bases. V was shortened by 8 bases and J by 6 bases, with 19 bases between the two germline ends. Germline lookup yields CDR1 SNHLY and CDR2 FYNNEI. This CDR3 region has 15 residues.

The CDR3 loop reads CATRQTYNSPLHF. In nucleotides, the CDR3 is TGTGCCACAAGACAGACCTATAATTCACCCCTCCACTTT. This sequence joins TRBV2 and TRBJ1-6, with D maybe TRBD1 (5 bases). Germline V lookup: CDR1 SNHLY, CDR2 FYNNEI. CDR3 size: 13 residues. V lost 10 bases and J 2 bases, leaving 9 bases between the germline ends.

The chain recombines TRBV28 with TRBJ1-1; TRBD1 might be the D (5 bases). The V end was cut by 10 bases, the J end by 5 bases, with 11 bases between. This CDR3 contains 11 residues. Per the germline V gene, CDR1 is MDHEN and CDR2 is SYDVKM. The CDR3 region has the DNA TGTGCCATCCGGGGGGGGACTGAAGCTTTCTTT. Its protein product is CAIRGGTEAFF.

The V and J genes are TRBV6-5 and TRBJ1-1; perhaps TRBD1 as D (5 bases). CDR1 is MNHEY and CDR2 is SVGAGI in the germline V gene. With 2 bases removed from V and 1 base from J, the gap between germline ends came to 11 bases. CDR3 length equals 15 residues. CDR3 region: CASSYGWGENTEAFF. In DNA, the CDR3 is TGTGCCAGCAGTTACGGGTGGGGGGAGAACACTGAAGCTTTCTTT.

This CDR3 is CASSLALAVNEQFF. The CDR3 coding sequence is TGCGCCAGCAGCTTGGCACTAGCGGTTAATGAGCAGTTCTTC. The chain recombines TRBV5-1 with TRBJ2-1; 8 nucleotides agree with TRBD2. Germline V lookup: CDR1 SGHRS, CDR2 YFSETQ. The junction had 3 bases not matched to a gene; V was cut back by 0 bases and J by 7 bases. This CDR3 contains 14 residues.

The rearrangement links TRBV5-1 to TRBJ1-6; D gene unclear. V was shortened by 0 bases and J by 10 bases, with 8 bases between the two germline ends. The CDR3 sequence is 13 residues long. CDR1 and CDR2 (germline): SGHRS, YFSETQ. CDR3 DNA sequence: TGCGCCAGCAGCTTGGAGTATCGGTCACCCCTCCACTTT. Amino acids: CASSLEYRSPLHF.

J is TRBJ2-7 and V is TRBV7-4; the D is unclear. The CDR3 runs 15 residues. Deletions cut 3 bases from V and 0 bases from J, with 12 bases between. CDR1 is SGHVT, CDR2 SQSDAQ, per germline. The CDR3 loop reads CASSFGQLSSYEQYF. The CDR3 DNA reads TGTGCCAGCAGCTTTGGGCAGTTGAGCTCCTACGAGCAGTACTTC.

The gene calls are TRBV3-1 (or the pseudogene TRBV3-2) and TRBJ1-2; a possible D gene is TRBD1 (6 bases). Trimming removed 0 bases from V and 4 bases from J, with 12 bases in between. The CDR3 sequence is 15 residues long. Germline CDR1 is LGHDT and CDR2 is YNNKEL (reference sequence). CDR3 in DNA: TGTGCCAGCAGCCAAGAACCATTAGGGGGCTATGGCTACACCTTC. This encodes CASSQEPLGGYGYTF.

The chain joins TRBV18 to TRBJ1-4, with D unclear. V lost 3 bases and J 8 bases, leaving 19 bases between the germline ends. The CDR3 contains 16 residues. Germline V gene data show CDR1 as KGHSH and CDR2 as LQKENI. The CDR3 is CASSPLARGGEEKLFF. DNA for the CDR3: TGTGCCAGCTCACCTCTGGCCCGGGGAGGTGAGGAAAAACTGTTTTTT. The full variable domain, its missing parts supplied by reference TRBV18 and TRBJ1-4, is NAGVMQNPRHLVRRRGQEARLRCSPMKGHSHVYWYRQLPEEGLKFMVYLQKENIIDESGMPKERFSAEFPKEGPSILRIQQVVRGDSAAYFCASSPLARGGEEKLFFGSGTQLSVL.

The V gene is TRBV6-4, the J gene TRBJ2-2, with 10 bases lining up with TRBD2. V shed 6 bases and J 9 bases; nucleotides not matched to a gene: 13. This CDR3 contains 16 residues. The germline V gene has CDR1 MRHNA and CDR2 SNTAGT. CDR3 loop: CASSRQRGGRARELFF. The CDR3 DNA reads TGTGCCAGCAGCCGGCAGCGGGGGGGCCGAGCAAGGGAGCTGTTTTTT.

The chain employs TRBV28 and TRBJ2-3, with 8 bases matching TRBD2. The length of the CDR3 is 16 residues. Germline V gene data show CDR1 as MDHEN and CDR2 as SYDVKM. With 6 bases clipped from V and 5 bases from J, the junction kept 13 bases outside the gene matches. The CDR3 protein is CASSENPGGPVDTQYF. In nucleotides, the CDR3 is TGTGCCAGCAGCGAAAATCCGGGGGGGCCTGTAGATACGCAGTATTTT. Looking up the rest from reference TRBV28 and TRBJ2-3 gives the full variable domain: DVKVTQSSRYLVKRTGEKVFLECVQDMDHENMFWYRQDPGLGLRLIYFSYDVKMKEKGDIPEGYSVSREKKERFSLILESASTNQTSMYLCASSENPGGPVDTQYFGPGTRLTVL.

The chain is built from TRBV11-2 and TRBJ2-5; TRBD2 matches at 13 bases. The CDR3 is 17 residues long. Trimming at V came to 1 base and at J to 5 bases, leaving 7 bases not matched to a gene. Per the germline V gene, CDR1 is SGHAT and CDR2 is FQNNGV. This chain's CDR3 is CASSLGGLAGSRETQYF. CDR3 DNA sequence: TGTGCCAGCAGCTTAGGGGGACTAGCGGGGTCCCGGGAGACCCAGTACTTC. Combining the CDR3 with reference TRBV11-2 and TRBJ2-5 gives the whole variable domain EAGVAQSPRYKIIEKRQSVAFWCNPISGHATLYWYQQILGQGPKLLIQFQNNGVVDDSQLPKDRFSAERLKGVDSTLKIQPAKLEDSAVYLCASSLGGLAGSRETQYFGPGTRLLVL.

The chain has TRBV3-1 (or the pseudogene TRBV3-2) and TRBJ2-3; TRBD2 agrees at 13 bases. The V segment lost 6 bases and the J segment 5 bases; nucleotides outside the gene matches: 5. The CDR3 totals 15 residues. Germline CDR1 and CDR2: LGHDT and YNNKEL (reference sequence). In nucleotides, the CDR3 is TGTGCCAGCAGTACTAGCGGGGGGGTTGGAGATACGCAGTATTTT. It codes for CASSTSGGVGDTQYF.

The chain joins TRBV6-5 to TRBJ2-1; tentative D call: TRBD2 (6 bases). Germline values: CDR1 MNHEY, CDR2 SVGAGI. The CDR3 is made up of 15 amino acids. Trimming cost V 6 bases and J 8 bases, with 20 bases left between them. The DNA for the CDR3 is TGTGCCAGCAGCTCTTATCGGGGGTCGTCGGATGAGCAGTTCTTC. Its protein product is CASSSYRGSSDEQFF.

This clone has just one count. This rearrangement joins TRBV6-5 to TRBJ1-2; TRBD1 is a possible D gene (5 bases). Looked up from germline, CDR1 is MNHEY and CDR2 is SVGAGI. This CDR3 contains 14 residues. Trimming took 5 bases from V and 5 from J, leaving 15 bases between them. The CDR3 sequence: CASSPYDSLYGYTF. The CDR3 DNA reads TGTGCCAGCAGTCCTTATGACAGTCTATATGGCTACACCTTC.

This clone is a singleton in its sample. The chain couples TRBV11-2 to TRBJ2-7, with TRBD2 identical over 14 bases. The CDR3 covers 18 residues. The trim removed 6 bases at V and 3 bases at J, leaving 13 bases unmatched. Germline CDR1 and CDR2: SGHAT and FQNNGV. The CDR3 is CASRYGTSGGHLHYEQYF. The CDR3 DNA follows: TGTGCCAGCAGGTACGGGACTAGCGGGGGCCACCTGCACTACGAGCAGTACTTC.